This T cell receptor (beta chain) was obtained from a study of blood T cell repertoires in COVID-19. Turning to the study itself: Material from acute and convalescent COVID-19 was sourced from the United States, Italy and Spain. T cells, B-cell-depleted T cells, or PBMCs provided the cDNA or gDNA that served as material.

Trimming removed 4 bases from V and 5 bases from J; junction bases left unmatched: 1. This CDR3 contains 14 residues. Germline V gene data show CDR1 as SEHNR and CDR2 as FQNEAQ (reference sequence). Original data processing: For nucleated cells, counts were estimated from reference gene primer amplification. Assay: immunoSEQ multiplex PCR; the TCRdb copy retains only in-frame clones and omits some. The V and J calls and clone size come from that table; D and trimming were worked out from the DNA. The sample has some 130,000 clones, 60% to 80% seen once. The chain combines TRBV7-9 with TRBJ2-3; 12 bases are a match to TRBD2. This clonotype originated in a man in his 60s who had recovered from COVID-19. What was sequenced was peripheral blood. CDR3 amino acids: CASSSSGGGDTQYF. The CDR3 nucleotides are TGTGCCAGCAGCTCTAGCGGGGGGGGAGATACGCAGTATTTT.